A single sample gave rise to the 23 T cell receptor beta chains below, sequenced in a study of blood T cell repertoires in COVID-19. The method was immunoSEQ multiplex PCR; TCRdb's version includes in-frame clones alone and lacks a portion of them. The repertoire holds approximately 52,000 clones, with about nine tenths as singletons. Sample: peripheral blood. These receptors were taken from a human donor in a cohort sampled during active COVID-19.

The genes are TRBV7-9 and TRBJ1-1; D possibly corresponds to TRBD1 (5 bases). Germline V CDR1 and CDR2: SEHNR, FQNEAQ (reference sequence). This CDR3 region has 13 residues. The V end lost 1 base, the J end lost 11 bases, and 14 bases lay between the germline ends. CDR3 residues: CASSLDEAGRAFF. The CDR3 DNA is TGTGCCAGCAGCTTAGATGAGGCAGGGCGGGCTTTCTTT. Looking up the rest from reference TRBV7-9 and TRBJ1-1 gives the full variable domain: DTGVSQNPRHKITKRGQNVTFRCDPISEHNRLYWYRQTLGQGPEFLTYFQNEAQLEKSRLLSDRFSAERPKGSFSTLEIQRTEQGDSAMYLCASSLDEAGRAFFGQGTRLTVV.

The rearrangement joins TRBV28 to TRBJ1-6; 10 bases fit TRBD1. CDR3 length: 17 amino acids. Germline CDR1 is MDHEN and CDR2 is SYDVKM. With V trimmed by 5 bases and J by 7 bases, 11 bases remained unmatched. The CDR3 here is CASSGFTLGQGNSPLHF. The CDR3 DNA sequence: TGTGCCAGCAGTGGCTTTACTCTGGGACAGGGGAATTCACCCCTCCACTTT. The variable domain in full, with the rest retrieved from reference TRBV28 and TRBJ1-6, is DVKVTQSSRYLVKRTGEKVFLECVQDMDHENMFWYRQDPGLGLRLIYFSYDVKMKEKGDIPEGYSVSREKKERFSLILESASTNQTSMYLCASSGFTLGQGNSPLHFGNGTRLTVT.

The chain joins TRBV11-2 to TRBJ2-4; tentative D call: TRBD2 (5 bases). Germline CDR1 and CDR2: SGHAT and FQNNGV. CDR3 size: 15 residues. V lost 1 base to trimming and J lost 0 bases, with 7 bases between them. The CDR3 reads CASSLVAQAKNIQYF. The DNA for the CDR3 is TGTGCCAGCAGCTTAGTAGCGCAAGCCAAAAACATTCAGTACTTC. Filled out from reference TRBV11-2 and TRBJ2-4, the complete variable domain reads EAGVAQSPRYKIIEKRQSVAFWCNPISGHATLYWYQQILGQGPKLLIQFQNNGVVDDSQLPKDRFSAERLKGVDSTLKIQPAKLEDSAVYLCASSLVAQAKNIQYFGAGTRLSVL.

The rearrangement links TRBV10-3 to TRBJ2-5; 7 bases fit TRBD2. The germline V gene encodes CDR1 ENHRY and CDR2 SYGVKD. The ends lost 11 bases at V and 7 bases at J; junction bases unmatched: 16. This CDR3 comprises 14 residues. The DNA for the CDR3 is TGTGCCTCCGCGGGAAACTCGGGAGGCGGGACCCAGTACTTC. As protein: CASAGNSGGGTQYF.

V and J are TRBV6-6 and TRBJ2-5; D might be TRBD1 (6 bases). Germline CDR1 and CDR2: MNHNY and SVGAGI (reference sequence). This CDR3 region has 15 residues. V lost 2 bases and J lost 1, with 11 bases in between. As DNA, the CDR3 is TGTGCCAGCAGTTACCCCAGGGGCTCCCAAGAGACCCAGTACTTC. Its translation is CASSYPRGSQETQYF.

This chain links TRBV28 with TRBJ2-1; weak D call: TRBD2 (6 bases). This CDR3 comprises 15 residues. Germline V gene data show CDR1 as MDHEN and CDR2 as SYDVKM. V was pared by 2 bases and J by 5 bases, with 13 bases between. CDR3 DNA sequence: TGTGCCAGCAGTTTAGGCGGGAACCTAAACAATGAGCAGTTCTTC. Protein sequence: CASSLGGNLNNEQFF.

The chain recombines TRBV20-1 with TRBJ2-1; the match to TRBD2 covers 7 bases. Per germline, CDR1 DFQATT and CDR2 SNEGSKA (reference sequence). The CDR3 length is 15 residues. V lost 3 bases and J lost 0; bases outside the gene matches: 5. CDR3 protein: CSASGGLSSYNEQFF. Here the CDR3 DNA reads TGCAGTGCTAGTGGGGGACTAAGCTCCTACAATGAGCAGTTCTTC.

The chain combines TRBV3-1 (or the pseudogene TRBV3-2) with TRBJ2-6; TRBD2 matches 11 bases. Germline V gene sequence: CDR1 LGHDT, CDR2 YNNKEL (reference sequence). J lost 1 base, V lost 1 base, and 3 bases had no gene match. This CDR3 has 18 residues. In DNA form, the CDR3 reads TGTGCCAGCAGCCAAGTTAGCGGGAGGGCATCTGGGGCCAACGTCCTGACTTTC. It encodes CASSQVSGRASGANVLTF.

CDR3 coding DNA: TGTGCCAGCAGCCCCTCTTCCGGGGGTTCTGGAAACACCATATATTTT. Translation gives CASSPSSGGSGNTIYF. This sequence joins TRBV9 and TRBJ1-3; weak D call: TRBD1 (5 bases). V was pared by 4 bases and J by 1 base, with 15 bases between. The CDR3 loop spans 16 amino acids. Germline CDR1 reads SGDLS; CDR2 reads YYNGEE.

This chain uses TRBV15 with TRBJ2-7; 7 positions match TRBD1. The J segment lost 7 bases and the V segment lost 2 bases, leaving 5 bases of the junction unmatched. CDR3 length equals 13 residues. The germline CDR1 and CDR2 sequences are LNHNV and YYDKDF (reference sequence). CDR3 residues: CATSRTTGREQYF. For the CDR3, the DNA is TGTGCCACCAGCAGAACGACAGGGCGGGAGCAGTACTTC.

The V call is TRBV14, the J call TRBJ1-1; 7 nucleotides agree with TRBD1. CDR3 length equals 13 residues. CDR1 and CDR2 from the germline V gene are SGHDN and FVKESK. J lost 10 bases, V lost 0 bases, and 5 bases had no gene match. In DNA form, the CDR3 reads TGTGCCAGCAGCCAAGATCGGGACAGTCGAGCTTTCTTT. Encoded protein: CASSQDRDSRAFF.

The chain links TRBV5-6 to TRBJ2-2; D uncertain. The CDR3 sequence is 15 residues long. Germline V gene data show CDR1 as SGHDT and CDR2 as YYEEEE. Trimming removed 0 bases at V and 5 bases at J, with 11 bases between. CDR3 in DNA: TGTGCCAGCAGCTTGGGTAGCCCCTTAACCGGGGAGCTGTTTTTT. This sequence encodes CASSLGSPLTGELFF.

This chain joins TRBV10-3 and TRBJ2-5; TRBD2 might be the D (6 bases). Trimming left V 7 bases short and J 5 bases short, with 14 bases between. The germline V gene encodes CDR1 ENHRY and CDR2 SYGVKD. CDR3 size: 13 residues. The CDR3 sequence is CAITGEAGETQYF. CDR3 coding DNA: TGTGCCATCACGGGGGAGGCCGGGGAGACCCAGTACTTC.

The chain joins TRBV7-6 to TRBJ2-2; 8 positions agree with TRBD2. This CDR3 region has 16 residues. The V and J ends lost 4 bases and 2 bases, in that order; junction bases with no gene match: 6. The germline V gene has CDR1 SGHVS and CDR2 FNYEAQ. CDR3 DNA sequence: TGTGCCAGCAGCTGGGGGGGACTAGATAACACCGGGGAGCTGTTTTTT. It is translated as CASSWGGLDNTGELFF.

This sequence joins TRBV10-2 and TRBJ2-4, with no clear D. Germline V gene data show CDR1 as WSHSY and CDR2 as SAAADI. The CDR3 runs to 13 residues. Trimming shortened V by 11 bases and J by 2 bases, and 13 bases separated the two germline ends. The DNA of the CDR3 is TGCGCCGCCAGTGAACAGTCCAAAAACATTCAGTACTTC. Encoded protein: CAASEQSKNIQYF.

Here the CDR3 reads CASSSVDMSVKPGNTIYF. In DNA, the CDR3 is TGTGCCAGCAGCTCGGTGGACATGTCGGTGAAACCTGGAAACACCATATATTTT. The gene calls are TRBV7-2 and TRBJ1-3; tentatively, D is TRBD1 (5 bases). There are 18 residues in the CDR3. Germline V CDR1 and CDR2: SGHTA, FQGNSA. With 4 bases removed from V and 2 bases from J, the gap between germline ends came to 21 bases.

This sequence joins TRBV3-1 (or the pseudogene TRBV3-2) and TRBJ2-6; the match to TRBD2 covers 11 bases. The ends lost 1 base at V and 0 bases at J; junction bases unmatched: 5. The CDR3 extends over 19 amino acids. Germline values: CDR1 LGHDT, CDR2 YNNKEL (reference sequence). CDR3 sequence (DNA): TGTGCCAGCAGCCAAGTTCCGGGACTAGCGGCCTCTGGGGCCAACGTCCTGACTTTC. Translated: CASSQVPGLAASGANVLTF.

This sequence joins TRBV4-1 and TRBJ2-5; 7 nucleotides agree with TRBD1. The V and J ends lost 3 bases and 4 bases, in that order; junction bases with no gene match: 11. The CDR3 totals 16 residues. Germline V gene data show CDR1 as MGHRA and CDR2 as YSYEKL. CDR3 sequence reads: CASSHGPQGSTETQYF. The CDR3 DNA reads TGCGCCAGCAGCCATGGGCCACAGGGGTCAACAGAGACCCAGTACTTC.

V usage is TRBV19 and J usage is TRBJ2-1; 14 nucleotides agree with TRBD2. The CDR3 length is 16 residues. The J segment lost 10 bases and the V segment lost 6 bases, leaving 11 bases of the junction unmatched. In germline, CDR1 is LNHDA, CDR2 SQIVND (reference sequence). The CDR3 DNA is TGTGCCAGTAGCTCGCAGACTAGCGGGAGGGCCCGAGAGCAGTTCTTC. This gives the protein CASSSQTSGRAREQFF.

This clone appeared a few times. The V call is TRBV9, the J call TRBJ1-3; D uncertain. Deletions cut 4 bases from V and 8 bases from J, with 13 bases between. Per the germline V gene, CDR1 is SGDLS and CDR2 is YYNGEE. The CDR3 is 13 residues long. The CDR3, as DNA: TGTGCCAGCAGCCTAACGGTGGCGGACACCATATATTTT. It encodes CASSLTVADTIYF.

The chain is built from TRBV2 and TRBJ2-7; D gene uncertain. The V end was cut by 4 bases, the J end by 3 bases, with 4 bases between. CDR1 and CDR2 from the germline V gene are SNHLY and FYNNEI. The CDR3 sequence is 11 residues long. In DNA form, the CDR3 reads TGTGCCAGCAGTGGAGACTACGAGCAGTACTTC. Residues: CASSGDYEQYF.

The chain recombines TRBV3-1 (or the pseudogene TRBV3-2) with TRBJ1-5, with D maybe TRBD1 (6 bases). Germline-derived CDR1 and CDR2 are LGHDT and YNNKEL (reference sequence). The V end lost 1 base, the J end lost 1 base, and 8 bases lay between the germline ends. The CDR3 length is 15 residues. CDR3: CASSQGGQSNQPQHF. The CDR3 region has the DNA TGTGCCAGCAGCCAAGGGGGGCAAAGCAATCAGCCCCAGCATTTT.

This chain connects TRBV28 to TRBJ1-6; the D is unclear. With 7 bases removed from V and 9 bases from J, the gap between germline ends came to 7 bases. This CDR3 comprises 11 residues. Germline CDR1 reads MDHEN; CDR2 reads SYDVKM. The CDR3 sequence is CASTSRSPLHF. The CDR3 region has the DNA TGTGCCAGCACCTCCCGTTCACCCCTCCACTTT.